These 30 T cell receptor beta chains were sequenced from one sample in a study of response to subunit inactivated influenza vaccine. Using its own MiXCR run on the RT-PCR reads, TCRdb lists one record per CDR3 protein. Of 700,000 to 800,000 distinct CDR3 sequences in the sample, less than 20% were seen once. Sequences were derived from PBMCs from blood, sampled about 5 days after vaccination. The source is a man in his fifties or sixties who received an inactivated influenza vaccine.

The rearrangement uses TRBV7-8 and TRBJ2-3; maybe TRBD2 (5 bases). This CDR3 has 14 residues. Germline values: CDR1 SGHVS, CDR2 FQNEAQ. V was pared by 8 bases and J by 0 bases, with 12 bases between. CDR3 coding DNA: TGTGCCAGCCGGGAAGGGCCTAGCACAGATACGCAGTATTTT. Translating it yields CASREGPSTDTQYF. The full variable domain, its missing parts supplied by reference TRBV7-8 and TRBJ2-3, is GAGVSQSPRYKVAKRGQDVALRCDPISGHVSLFWYQQALGQGPEFLTYFQNEAQLDKSGLPSDRFFAERPEGSVSTLKIQRTQQEDSAVYLCASREGPSTDTQYFGPGTRLTVL.

The chain has TRBV20-1 and TRBJ2-2; 9 nucleotides align to TRBD2. V shed 0 bases and J 5 bases; nucleotides not matched to a gene: 7. Germline loops: CDR1 DFQATT, CDR2 SNEGSKA (reference sequence). This CDR3 region has 16 residues. This CDR3 reads CSARDSLAGRTGELFF. In DNA form, the CDR3 reads TGCAGTGCTAGAGATTCCCTAGCGGGGAGGACCGGGGAGCTGTTTTTT.

The V call is TRBV4-2, the J call TRBJ2-1; D possibly corresponds to TRBD2 (6 bases). The CDR3 is made up of 13 amino acids. The ends were cut back, 3 bases at V and 10 bases at J, with 13 bases in the middle. Germline CDR1 and CDR2: LGHNA and YNFKEQ. The CDR3 sequence is CASSQGLGGEQFF. The CDR3 DNA is TGTGCCAGCAGCCAGGGACTTGGGGGGGAGCAGTTCTTC.

This chain joins TRBV3-1 and TRBJ2-1; D possibly matches TRBD1 or TRBD2 (5 bases each). CDR3 length equals 15 residues. Trimming took off 4 bases at V and 5 bases at J, with 15 bases between the two ends. Germline CDR1 LGHDT, CDR2 YNNKEL (reference sequence). The CDR3 bases are TGTGCCAGCAGCCCCCCCGGGACGGCTAACAATGAGCAGTTCTTC. It yields the protein CASSPPGTANNEQFF.

The chain recombines TRBV7-9 with TRBJ2-5; D is unclear. The V gene's germline CDR1 is SEHNR and CDR2 FQNEAQ (reference sequence). The CDR3 spans 14 residues. Trimming took off 7 bases at V and 5 bases at J, with 17 bases between the two ends. The CDR3 is CASNSPGSPETQYF. CDR3 nucleotide sequence: TGTGCCAGCAATTCACCGGGCTCCCCGGAGACCCAGTACTTC.

This clonotype was recorded many times. V gene TRBV5-1 combines with J gene TRBJ2-7; TRBD2 is a possible D gene (6 bases). V lost 2 bases and J 4 bases, leaving 16 bases between the germline ends. This CDR3 has 15 amino acids. The germline CDR1 and CDR2 sequences are SGHRS and YFSETQ. The CDR3 DNA reads as TGCGCCAGCAGCTTCTTAGCGGTTTCCAATTACGAGCAGTACTTC. Its protein product is CASSFLAVSNYEQYF.

As DNA, the CDR3 is TGTGCCAGCAGCTTGGAGTCTCAGTTCTACGAGCAGTACTTC. Translating gives CASSLESQFYEQYF. This rearrangement joins TRBV5-5 to TRBJ2-7, with D hard to call. Trimming removed 0 bases from V and 3 bases from J, with 10 bases in between. CDR3 size: 14 residues. From germline, CDR1 is SGHKS and CDR2 YYEKEE (reference sequence).

This clonotype was observed a few times. This rearrangement joins TRBV3-1 to TRBJ1-1; tentative D call: TRBD1 (5 bases). The CDR3 totals 14 residues. The ends were cut back, 7 bases at V and 8 bases at J, with 20 bases in the middle. Looked up from germline, CDR1 is LGHDT and CDR2 is YNNKEL (reference sequence). This chain's CDR3 is CASTLTPRAGEAFF. The CDR3 bases are TGTGCCAGCACCCTCACCCCCAGGGCGGGAGAAGCTTTCTTT.

This clonotype has a handful of counts. This chain's CDR3 is CSARDFRGNGQETQYF. The CDR3 DNA follows: TGCAGTGCTAGAGATTTCCGGGGAAACGGCCAAGAGACCCAGTACTTC. The chain couples TRBV20-1 to TRBJ2-5; weak D call: TRBD2 (5 bases). The CDR3 extends over 16 amino acids. The germline V and J ends were trimmed by 0 bases and 1 base, with 15 bases remaining between them. Germline CDR1 reads DFQATT; CDR2 reads SNEGSKA (reference sequence).

This clonotype has a handful of counts. V usage is TRBV29-1 and J usage is TRBJ2-7, with D perhaps TRBD1 (6 bases). Germline V gives CDR1 SQVTM, CDR2 ANQGSEA. V lost 6 bases and J 2 bases, leaving 14 bases between the germline ends. CDR3 length: 13 amino acids. CDR3 sequence (DNA): TGCAGCGTCATGGACAGTTTAACCTACGAGCAGTACTTC. It yields the protein CSVMDSLTYEQYF.

The gene calls are TRBV15 and TRBJ2-7; 8 nucleotides match TRBD1. Trimming took 0 bases from V and 2 from J; bases not matched to a gene: 6. CDR3 length: 16 residues. Germline CDR1 is LNHNV and CDR2 is YYDKDF (reference sequence). CDR3 loop: CATSRDRDRLTYEQYF. The CDR3 coding sequence is TGTGCCACCAGCAGAGATCGGGACAGGTTGACCTACGAGCAGTACTTC.

This clonotype has a handful of counts. V gene TRBV6-1 combines with J gene TRBJ1-2; D ambiguous. The CDR3 consists of 12 residues. With 2 bases removed from V and 4 bases from J, the gap between germline ends came to 5 bases. In germline, CDR1 is MNHNS, CDR2 SASEGT. Here the CDR3 reads CASSERRYGYTF. In nucleotides, the CDR3 is TGTGCCAGCAGTGAACGTCGCTATGGCTACACCTTC.

This clonotype was counted only a few times. V gene TRBV2 combines with J gene TRBJ2-2; D possibly corresponds to TRBD2 (5 bases). Germline CDR1 is SNHLY and CDR2 is FYNNEI. The length of the CDR3 is 16 residues. V lost 7 bases and J 3 bases, leaving 18 bases between the germline ends. The chain's CDR3 is CASTEGRPLDTGELFF. The CDR3 nucleotides read TGTGCCAGCACTGAGGGTAGGCCCCTGGACACCGGGGAGCTGTTTTTT. Supplemented by reference TRBV2 and TRBJ2-2, the full variable domain reads EPEVTQTPSHQVTQMGQEVILRCVPISNHLYFYWYRQILGQKVEFLVSFYNNEISEKSEIFDDQFSVERPDGSNFTLKIRSTKLEDSAMYFCASTEGRPLDTGELFFGEGSRLTVL.

In this sample, this clonotype turned up a few times. V usage is TRBV6-1 and J usage is TRBJ2-5, with TRBD2 matching 8 bases. CDR1 and CDR2 (germline): MNHNS, SASEGT. The CDR3 spans 16 residues. Trimming removed 4 bases from V and 5 bases from J; junction bases left unmatched: 12. CDR3 DNA sequence: TGTGCCAGCAGTGGGGCGGTTAGCGGGACGGGGGAGACCCAGTACTTC. This translates into CASSGAVSGTGETQYF.

The chain is built from TRBV7-6 and TRBJ2-3; no reliable D call. The CDR3 length is 14 residues. Germline CDR1 and CDR2: SGHVS and FNYEAQ. V was pared by 1 base and J by 4 bases, with 9 bases between. DNA for the CDR3: TGTGCCAGCAGCTTAGAGTTTAGCCCAGATACGCAGTATTTT. It is translated as CASSLEFSPDTQYF.

This clonotype was recorded at least ten times. The rearrangement uses TRBV7-9 and TRBJ2-5, with no clear D. This CDR3 region has 15 residues. Germline-derived CDR1 and CDR2 are SEHNR and FQNEAQ (reference sequence). The V gene lost 2 bases and the J gene lost 2 bases, with 12 bases spanning the gap. In nucleotides, the CDR3 is TGTGCCAGCAGCTTATACAGCACAACACAAGAGACCCAGTACTTC. Translation: CASSLYSTTQETQYF.

This clonotype came up a few times. The rearrangement joins TRBV5-6 to TRBJ2-1, with 9 bases that match TRBD2. The germline V gene has CDR1 SGHDT and CDR2 YYEEEE. The CDR3 contains 16 residues. J was trimmed by 10 bases and V by 5 bases; bases with no gene match: 16. CDR3 bases: TGTGCCAGCAGACCGATAGCGGGAGAGGTAATGGGCGAGCAGTTCTTC. Its protein product is CASRPIAGEVMGEQFF.

This rearrangement joins TRBV6-1 to TRBJ2-1; D is uncertain. CDR1 is MNHNS and CDR2 is SASEGT in the germline V gene. Trimming left V 2 bases short and J 3 bases short, with 8 bases between. CDR3 size: 14 residues. CDR3 bases: TGTGCCAGCAGTGAAAGTGCCAGCTACAATGAGCAGTTCTTC. Translating gives CASSESASYNEQFF.

A few counts support this clonotype. The rearrangement joins TRBV5-4 to TRBJ1-6; 7 nucleotides agree with TRBD1. Losses at the gene ends were 4 bases for V and 6 bases for J; bases not matched to a gene: 10. The CDR3 is 16 residues long. Germline V CDR1 and CDR2: SGHNT, YYREEE (reference sequence). CDR3: CASSLFLGQINSPLHF. As DNA, the CDR3 is TGTGCCAGCAGCCTCTTTTTGGGACAGATTAATTCACCCCTCCACTTT.

This clonotype occurred many times. This chain links TRBV20-1 with TRBJ2-7, with no clear D. CDR3 length: 10 amino acids. Trimming removed 3 bases from V and 5 bases from J, with 5 bases in between. Germline CDR1 reads DFQATT; CDR2 reads SNEGSKA (reference sequence). CDR3 amino acids: CSASGNEQYF. CDR3 coding DNA: TGCAGTGCTAGTGGGAACGAGCAGTACTTC.

The chain combines TRBV20-1 with TRBJ2-3, with D uncertain. The CDR3 has 13 amino acids. V gave up 3 bases and J gave up 3 bases, with 10 bases separating them. CDR1 is DFQATT and CDR2 is SNEGSKA in the germline V gene (reference sequence). The CDR3 nucleotides read TGCAGTGCTAGGCTAGATTGGACAGATACGCAGTATTTT. As protein: CSARLDWTDTQYF.

The V call is TRBV5-1, the J call TRBJ2-1; the match to TRBD2 covers 15 bases. J was trimmed by 4 bases and V by 8 bases; bases with no gene match: 4. The CDR3 is 15 amino acids. Germline V lookup: CDR1 SGHRS, CDR2 YFSETQ. This CDR3 reads CASKGLAGGYNEQFF. The CDR3 nucleotides read TGCGCCAGTAAAGGACTAGCGGGAGGGTACAATGAGCAGTTCTTC.

This clonotype has a handful of counts. The J gene is TRBJ2-5, the V gene TRBV10-2, with TRBD2 identical over 9 bases. The germline CDR1 and CDR2 sequences are WSHSY and SAAADI. V lost 6 bases and J lost 6; bases outside the gene matches: 8. The CDR3 runs 14 residues. CDR3 sequence: CASSLAGIAKTQYF. The CDR3 DNA sequence: TGCGCCAGCAGCCTAGCGGGGATAGCCAAGACCCAGTACTTC.

This clonotype showed up just a few times. The chain carries TRBV10-2 and TRBJ2-3; TRBD1 matches 7 bases. Germline CDR1 is WSHSY and CDR2 is SAAADI. This CDR3 has 14 amino acids. The trim removed 3 bases at V and 7 bases at J, leaving 7 bases unmatched. This CDR3 reads CASSDQPQGYTQYF. The CDR3 coding sequence is TGCGCCAGCAGTGACCAACCACAGGGGTATACGCAGTATTTT.

The chain carries TRBV18 and TRBJ2-7; D is ambiguous. From germline, CDR1 is KGHSH and CDR2 LQKENI. The CDR3 sequence is 15 residues long. Trimming pared 1 base from V and 2 bases from J, leaving 12 bases between. CDR3 loop: CASSPRRDGPYEQYF. The CDR3 DNA reads TGTGCCAGCTCACCACGGCGTGACGGTCCCTACGAGCAGTACTTC.

This clonotype was seen repeatedly, ten times or more. V and J are TRBV5-1 and TRBJ2-5; D is undetermined. The CDR3 loop spans 13 amino acids. V was pared by 1 base and J by 7 bases, with 11 bases between. In germline, CDR1 is SGHRS, CDR2 YFSETQ. The CDR3 reads CASSLLVYGTQYF. CDR3 bases: TGCGCCAGCAGCTTGCTGGTTTACGGGACCCAGTACTTC.

The genes are TRBV5-1 and TRBJ2-5, with TRBD1 identical over 7 bases. V lost 10 bases and J lost 1; bases outside the gene matches: 7. The CDR3 runs 13 residues. Germline lookup yields CDR1 SGHRS and CDR2 YFSETQ. This CDR3 is CASPDRTQETQYF. The DNA of the CDR3 is TGCGCCTCCCCGGACAGGACCCAAGAGACCCAGTACTTC.

This chain links TRBV5-1 with TRBJ1-1, with D hard to call. With 4 bases removed from V and 1 base from J, the gap between germline ends came to 11 bases. Germline V gives CDR1 SGHRS, CDR2 YFSETQ. The CDR3 is 14 residues long. The CDR3 region is CASSRDTTNTEAFF. CDR3 sequence (DNA): TGCGCCAGCAGCAGAGACACGACGAACACTGAAGCTTTCTTT.

This clonotype has just a few counts. The chain recombines TRBV20-1 with TRBJ1-2; 8 bases align to TRBD1. CDR3 size: 14 residues. The germline V gene has CDR1 DFQATT and CDR2 SNEGSKA (reference sequence). With V trimmed by 5 bases and J by 6 bases, 11 bases remained unmatched. CDR3 DNA: TGCAGTGCTGGTTCGGGACAGGCGGTCGATGGCTACACCTTC. This codes for CSAGSGQAVDGYTF.

The CDR3 sequence: CATSSYDSNQPQHF. The CDR3 region has the DNA TGTGCCACCAGCAGCTATGACAGCAATCAGCCCCAGCATTTT. This sequence joins TRBV15 and TRBJ1-5, with D uncertain. The V end was cut by 3 bases, the J end by 1 base, with 7 bases between. The CDR3 consists of 14 residues. Germline CDR1 and CDR2: LNHNV and YYDKDF (reference sequence). The full variable domain, with the rest looked up from reference TRBV15 and TRBJ1-5, is DAMVIQNPRYQVTQFGKPVTLSCSQTLNHNVMYWYQQKSSQAPKLLFHYYDKDFNNEADTPDNFQSRRPNTSFCFLDIRSPGLGDTAMYLCATSSYDSNQPQHFGDGTRLSIL.